This T cell receptor beta chain was sequenced during a study of shared clonotypes between healthy human individuals. It was across several immunoSEQ plates that each subset's genomic DNA was evenly split. As processed by the authors: With immunoSEQ giving junction-only sequences and no quality scores, filtering differed. Here immunoSEQ multiplex PCR was the method, and the copy in TCRdb shows in-frame clones only, minus some. The V and J calls and clone size were taken over from that table, and D and trimming were inferred from the DNA. Among about 1 million clones listed, about 76% were seen once. Germline V CDR1 and CDR2: LNHDA, SQIVND (reference sequence). The CDR3 runs 15 residues. The V gene end was trimmed by 6 bases and the J gene end by 0 bases; junction bases not matched to a gene: 7.

Sample: memory CD4+ T cells sorted from blood. Described subset: CD45RA-negative fraction. The rearrangement joins TRBV19 to TRBJ2-7; 8 bases align to TRBD1. The clonotype was recovered from a man between 18 and 35 years old in good health. The CDR3 loop reads CASSRTGSGSYEQYF. CDR3 bases: TGTGCCAGTAGCCGGACAGGGTCCGGCTCCTACGAGCAGTACTTC. The full variable domain, completed using reference TRBV19 and TRBJ2-7, is DGGITQSPKYLFRKEGQNVTLSCEQNLNHDAMYWYRQDPGQGLRLIYYSQIVNDFQKGDIAEGYSVSREKKESFPLTVTSAQKNPTAFYLCASSRTGSGSYEQYFGPGTRLTVT.